This T cell receptor beta chain originates from a study of molecular identifiers for immune sequencing clone quantification. Each CDR3 protein gets one entry after TCRdb re-called the PCR reads with MiXCR. The table includes under 800,000 distinct CDR3 sequences, roughly 25% detected once. This CDR3 comprises 12 residues. With 5 bases removed from V and 6 bases from J, the gap between germline ends came to 10 bases. Looked up from germline, CDR1 is MNHEY and CDR2 is SVGAGI. This clonotype was observed at least ten times. The rearrangement links TRBV6-5 to TRBJ1-1, with D possibly matching TRBD1 (6 bases). This TCR derives from a human donor in good health. Some libraries in this study had Jurkat cell RNA spiked in. Sequenced input: naive CD8+ T cells from blood, with Jurkat cell RNA spiked in. As to subset: FACS-sorted CD8+CD4-CCR7+CD45RA+ naive T cells. DNA of the CDR3: TGTGCCAGCAGTCCTGCAGGGGCTGAAGCTTTCTTT. Amino acids: CASSPAGAEAFF.